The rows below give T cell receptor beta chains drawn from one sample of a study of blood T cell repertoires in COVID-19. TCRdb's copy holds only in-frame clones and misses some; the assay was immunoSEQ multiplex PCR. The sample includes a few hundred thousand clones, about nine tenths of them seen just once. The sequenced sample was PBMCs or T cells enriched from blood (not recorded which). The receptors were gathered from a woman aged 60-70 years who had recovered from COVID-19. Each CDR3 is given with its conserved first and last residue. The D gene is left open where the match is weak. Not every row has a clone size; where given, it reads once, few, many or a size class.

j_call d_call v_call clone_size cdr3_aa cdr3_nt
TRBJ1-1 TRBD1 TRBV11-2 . CASSLRTGGTEAFF TGTGCCAGCAGCTTACGAACAGGGGGCACTGAAGCTTTCTTT
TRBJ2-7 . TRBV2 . CASSRQAYEQYF TGTGCCAGCAGTCGACAGGCCTACGAGCAGTACTTC
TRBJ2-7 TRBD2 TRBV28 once CASSLSGITYEQYF TGTGCCAGCAGTTTAAGCGGGATTACCTACGAGCAGTACTTC
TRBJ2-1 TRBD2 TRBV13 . CASSSTSGSYNEQFF TGTGCCAGCAGCTCAACTAGCGGGAGCTACAATGAGCAGTTCTTC
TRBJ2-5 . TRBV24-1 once CATSEAGPGGPWETQYF TGTGCCACCAGTGAGGCTGGGCCCGGCGGGCCGTGGGAGACCCAGTACTTC
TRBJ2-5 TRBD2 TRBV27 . CASTAAGAGETQYF TGTGCCAGCACCGCAGCGGGGGCGGGGGAGACCCAGTACTTC
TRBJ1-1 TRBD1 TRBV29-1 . CSAEGQGAGEAFF TGCAGCGCCGAAGGACAGGGGGCAGGTGAAGCTTTCTTT
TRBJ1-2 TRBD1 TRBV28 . CASSYEGGSYGYTF TGTGCCAGCAGTTACGAAGGGGGCAGCTATGGCTACACCTTC
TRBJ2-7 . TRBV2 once CASSGAGAPNLEQYF TGTGCCAGCAGTGGGGCCGGCGCCCCTAATCTCGAGCAGTACTTC
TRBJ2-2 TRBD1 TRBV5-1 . CASSWDRGYTGELFF TGCGCCAGCAGCTGGGACAGGGGTTACACCGGGGAGCTGTTTTTT
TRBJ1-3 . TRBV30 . CAWRKHSSGNTIYF TGTGCCTGGAGGAAACATTCCTCCGGAAACACCATATATTTT
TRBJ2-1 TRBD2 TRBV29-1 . CSVDRTSGNEQFF TGCAGCGTCGATCGGACTAGCGGCAATGAGCAGTTCTTC
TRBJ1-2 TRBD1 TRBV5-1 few CASGETGSNGYTF TGCGCCAGCGGGGAGACAGGGAGTAATGGCTACACCTTC
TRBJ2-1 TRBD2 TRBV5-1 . CASSDGLAGGYNEQFF TGCGCCAGCAGCGACGGTCTAGCGGGGGGGTACAATGAGCAGTTCTTC
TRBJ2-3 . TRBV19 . CASSARPRGRFTDTQYF TGTGCCAGTAGTGCCCGTCCCCGGGGGAGGTTTACAGATACGCAGTATTTT
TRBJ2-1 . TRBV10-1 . CASSALAAGADNEQFF TGCGCCAGCAGTGCTCTTGCGGCGGGGGCGGACAATGAGCAGTTCTTC
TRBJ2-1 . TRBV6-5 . CASTPRGAGNEQFF TGTGCCAGCACCCCCCGGGGGGCCGGTAATGAGCAGTTCTTC
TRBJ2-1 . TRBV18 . CASSPSSYNEQFF TGTGCCAGCTCACCCAGCTCCTACAATGAGCAGTTCTTC
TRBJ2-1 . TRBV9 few CASSVEGGNYNEQFF TGTGCCAGCAGCGTAGAGGGGGGGAACTACAATGAGCAGTTCTTC
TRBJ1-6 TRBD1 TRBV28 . CASSSGTGGSSPLHF TGTGCCAGCAGTTCCGGGACAGGGGGCTCTTCACCCCTCCACTTT
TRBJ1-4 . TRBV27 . CASSLQANEKLFF TGTGCCAGCAGTCTCCAGGCCAATGAAAAACTGTTTTTT
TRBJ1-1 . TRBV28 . CASRYPGLNTEAFF TGTGCCAGCAGGTATCCAGGGCTAAACACTGAAGCTTTCTTT
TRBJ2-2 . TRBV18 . CASSPRQRGPTNTGELFF TGTGCCAGCTCACCACGCCAAAGGGGCCCTACGAACACCGGGGAGCTGTTTTTT